These 15 T cell receptor beta chains share one sample of origin, sequenced in a study of beta chain features in type 1 diabetes. Study results and limitations: Among all four CD4+ subsets, Type 1 diabetes patients had TCRB CDR3s that were moderately but significantly shorter.

For these TCRs, the target antigens are not known. Every isolated RNA sample was fully reverse transcribed, so sequencing captured expressed TCRB transcripts. The method was immunoSEQ multiplex PCR; TCRdb's version includes in-frame clones alone and lacks a portion of them. The table records under 200,000 clones, about 8.1% of them present only once. Sequencing was performed on central memory CD4+ T cells from blood. Source of these receptors: a woman aged 18-29 years with type 1 diabetes.

This clone occurred a few times. In the same sample, other DNA sequences code for this CDR3. The chain joins TRBV7-2 to TRBJ1-5; D is unclear. Germline CDR1 reads SGHTA; CDR2 reads FQGNSA. CDR3 length: 13 amino acids. V lost 4 bases and J 2 bases, leaving 6 bases between the germline ends. The CDR3 region has the DNA TGTGCCAGCAGCTATCGTGGCAATCAGCCCCAGCATTTT. Encoded protein: CASSYRGNQPQHF.

The chain couples TRBV10-3 to TRBJ1-2; D gene uncertain. The CDR3 consists of 14 residues. Trimming removed 3 bases at V and 8 bases at J, with 16 bases between. CDR1 is ENHRY and CDR2 is SYGVKD in the germline V gene. The CDR3 DNA is TGTGCCATCAGTGATTATCCTGCCTCCGGGGGCTACACCTTC. The encoded protein is CAISDYPASGGYTF.

The rearrangement links TRBV2 to TRBJ2-1, with TRBD1 as a possible D gene (5 bases). CDR1 and CDR2 (germline): SNHLY, FYNNEI. Between the trimmed V and J ends, which lost 4 bases and 2 bases, there was a span of 12 bases. The CDR3 contains 15 residues. CDR3 amino acids: CASSVGAVTYNEQFF. For the CDR3, the DNA is TGTGCCAGCAGTGTAGGGGCAGTAACCTACAATGAGCAGTTCTTC.

This clone was seen more than once but under ten times. The chain carries TRBV6-5 and TRBJ2-7, with unresolved D. Trimming cost V 2 bases and J 0 bases, with 8 bases left between them. Germline assignment: CDR1 MNHEY and CDR2 SVGAGI. The CDR3 totals 14 residues. As DNA, the CDR3 is TGTGCCAGCAGTTACACCAAGAGCTCCTACGAGCAGTACTTC. It translates to CASSYTKSSYEQYF.

The CDR3 nucleotides read TGTGCCAGCAGCCGTCGACAGGGGGGCACCGGGGAGCTGTTTTTT. Its translation: CASSRRQGGTGELFF. The chain combines TRBV7-9 with TRBJ2-2; 9 bases align to TRBD1. CDR1 is SEHNR and CDR2 is FQNEAQ in the germline V gene (reference sequence). The CDR3 is made up of 15 amino acids. The ends lost 5 bases at V and 4 bases at J; junction bases unmatched: 5. The complete variable domain, with remaining parts taken from reference TRBV7-9 and TRBJ2-2, reads DTGVSQNPRHKITKRGQNVTFRCDPISEHNRLYWYRQTLGQGPEFLTYFQNEAQLEKSRLLSDRFSAERPKGSFSTLEIQRTEQGDSAMYLCASSRRQGGTGELFFGEGSRLTVL.

This clone was detected only a few times. The chain combines TRBV27 with TRBJ2-1, with 10 bases fitting TRBD2. CDR1 is MNHEY and CDR2 is SMNVEV in the germline V gene (reference sequence). This CDR3 is 12 amino acids long. V was clipped by 5 bases and J by 16 bases; unmatched bases: 8. Written as DNA, the CDR3 is TGTGCCAGCAGTCCACTGACTAGCGGGCCCTTCTTC. Its protein product is CASSPLTSGPFF.

This clone has just a few counts. The chain links TRBV7-2 to TRBJ1-5, with 7 bases aligning to TRBD1. The CDR3 has 15 amino acids. The germline CDR1 and CDR2 sequences are SGHTA and FQGNSA. V shed 5 bases, J shed 1 base, and the junction held 5 bases outside the gene matches. The CDR3: CASSPTGSSNQPQHF. CDR3 DNA: TGTGCCAGCAGCCCGACAGGGTCGAGCAATCAGCCCCAGCATTTT.

The chain has TRBV5-1 and TRBJ2-1, with 8 nucleotides matching TRBD2. With V trimmed by 2 bases and J by 3 bases, 1 base remained unmatched. Germline-derived CDR1 and CDR2 are SGHRS and YFSETQ. CDR3 size: 14 residues. CDR3 bases: TGCGCCAGCAGCTTAAGCGGGGGCTACAATGAGCAGTTCTTC. Protein product: CASSLSGGYNEQFF.

In this sample, this clone turned up a few times. The chain carries TRBV11-2 and TRBJ2-3, with TRBD2 matching over 11 bases. CDR1 SGHAT and CDR2 FQNNGV come from the germline V gene. With V trimmed by 4 bases and J by 5 bases, 5 bases remained unmatched. The CDR3 length is 15 residues. CDR3: CASSSRLAGLDTQYF. For the CDR3, the DNA is TGTGCCAGCAGCTCCCGACTAGCGGGGTTAGATACGCAGTATTTT.

This chain connects TRBV25-1 to TRBJ2-5; the D gene is possibly TRBD2 (5 bases). CDR1 MGHDK and CDR2 SYGVNS come from the germline V gene. This CDR3 has 14 residues. V was cut by 4 bases and J by 0 bases, with 9 bases left in between. CDR3 region: CASSARGNQETQYF. The CDR3 nucleotides read TGTGCCAGCAGTGCTCGGGGAAACCAAGAGACCCAGTACTTC.

This clone was detected only a few times. This sequence joins TRBV4-2 and TRBJ2-3; 13 nucleotides line up with TRBD2. The CDR3 sequence is 19 residues long. CDR1 and CDR2 (germline): LGHNA, YNFKEQ. V gave up 3 bases and J gave up 1 base; unmatched junction bases: 10. DNA of the CDR3: TGTGCCAGCAGCCAGACCGGGACTAGCGGGACGGGCGGCACAGATACGCAGTATTTT. Encoded protein: CASSQTGTSGTGGTDTQYF.

The V and J genes are TRBV28 and TRBJ2-5, with D maybe TRBD2 (7 bases). With 5 bases removed from V and 6 bases from J, the gap between germline ends came to 16 bases. This CDR3 spans 14 amino acids. Germline V gene data show CDR1 as MDHEN and CDR2 as SYDVKM. For the CDR3, the DNA is TGTGCCAGCAGTCCGCCCGCGGGGGCACAGACCCAGTACTTC. Translation: CASSPPAGAQTQYF.

This clone was seen many times. CDR3 protein: CSVRLAVRQETQYF. For the CDR3, the DNA is TGCAGCGTTAGACTAGCGGTTAGACAAGAGACCCAGTACTTC. The rearrangement uses TRBV29-1 and TRBJ2-5; 9 bases match TRBD2. Germline CDR1 is SQVTM and CDR2 is ANQGSEA. The CDR3 runs 14 residues. After removal of 5 bases from V and 2 bases from J, the junction contained 6 bases not matched to a gene.

The gene calls are TRBV4-3 and TRBJ1-2; D possibly corresponds to TRBD1 (6 bases). This CDR3 region has 14 residues. The germline V gene encodes CDR1 LGHNA and CDR2 YSLEER. The V end lost 4 bases, the J end lost 6 bases, and 15 bases lay between the germline ends. CDR3 sequence reads: CASSPGQKRDGYTF. Here the CDR3 DNA reads TGCGCCAGCAGCCCGGGACAAAAGCGTGATGGCTACACCTTC.

This clone was observed a few times. The rearrangement uses TRBV5-6 and TRBJ1-2; D unresolved. V lost 0 bases and J 8 bases, leaving 5 bases between the germline ends. Germline CDR1 and CDR2: SGHDT and YYEEEE. CDR3 size: 11 residues. The CDR3 spells CASSLARGYTF. In DNA form, the CDR3 reads TGTGCCAGCAGCTTGGCCAGAGGCTACACCTTC.